These 2 T cell receptor beta chains share one sample of origin, sequenced in a study of OX40 agonist ivuxolimab in advanced cancers. Clones were sequenced by immunoSEQ multiplex PCR, and TCRdb holds only the in-frame ones, with some missing. The sample consists of roughly 43,000 clones, about 86% of them appearing once. Sequenced material: CD4+ or CD8+ T cells sorted from blood, taken in a trial of the OX40 agonist ivuxolimab. The origin of the receptors is an adult with an advanced solid tumor such as melanoma, head and neck, liver or kidney cancer.

J is TRBJ1-2 and V is TRBV18; tentatively, D is TRBD1 (6 bases). This CDR3 is built from 16 residues. V was cut by 3 bases and J by 4 bases, with 18 bases left in between. The V gene's germline CDR1 is KGHSH and CDR2 LQKENI. CDR3 loop: CASSPTDSQDFYGYTF. Here the CDR3 DNA reads TGTGCCAGCTCACCTACGGACAGCCAAGACTTCTATGGCTACACCTTC.

V and J are TRBV15 and TRBJ2-2; D perhaps matches TRBD2 (5 bases). V lost 0 bases and J lost 1, with 6 bases in between. The CDR3 loop spans 15 amino acids. The germline gives CDR1 LNHNV, CDR2 YYDKDF (reference sequence). The CDR3 sequence is CATSREAGNTGELFF. For the CDR3, the DNA is TGTGCCACCAGCAGAGAGGCGGGGAACACCGGGGAGCTGTTTTTT.